One sample yielded the 8 T cell receptor beta chains listed below, sequenced in a study of T cells after somatic rescue of genetic block. The protocol was immunoSEQ multiplex PCR, while the TCRdb copy is restricted to in-frame clones and leaves out a portion. Of over 12,000 clones in the sample, 72% were seen once. Sample: peripheral blood mononuclear cells (PBMCs). These receptors originate from a boy between 5 and 17 years old.

This sequence joins TRBV11-2 and TRBJ1-3, with a tentative D call TRBD1 (5 bases). Deletions cut 2 bases from V and 0 bases from J, with 14 bases between. Germline-derived CDR1 and CDR2 are SGHAT and FQNNGV. This CDR3 region has 17 residues. CDR3 region: CASSLRAGSNSGNTIYF. In DNA, the CDR3 is TGTGCCAGCAGCTTAAGGGCAGGGTCTAACTCTGGAAACACCATATATTTT.

This clone was picked up a small number of times. The rearrangement joins TRBV28 to TRBJ1-1; 7 nucleotides line up with TRBD1. The CDR3 is 14 residues long. The V gene's germline CDR1 is MDHEN and CDR2 SYDVKM. V lost 4 bases and J lost 1; bases outside the gene matches: 3. The CDR3 region has the DNA TGTGCCAGCAGTTCCGACAGGGCGAACACTGAAGCTTTCTTT. This gives the protein CASSSDRANTEAFF.

The chain joins TRBV30 to TRBJ2-6, with a possible D match to TRBD1 (6 bases). Trimming left V 4 bases short and J 4 bases short, with 17 bases between. In germline, CDR1 is GTSNPN, CDR2 SVGIG (reference sequence). The CDR3 totals 16 residues. The CDR3: CAWTGQGRAGANVLTF. CDR3 nucleotides: TGTGCCTGGACTGGGCAGGGGAGAGCCGGGGCCAACGTCCTGACTTTC.

This chain connects TRBV20-1 to TRBJ2-7, with D unclear. This CDR3 spans 10 amino acids. The ends were cut back, 1 base at V and 4 bases at J, with 2 bases in the middle. Germline CDR1 DFQATT, CDR2 SNEGSKA (reference sequence). In nucleotides, the CDR3 is TGCAGTGCTAGAGTGTACGAGCAGTACTTC. Translated, it gives CSARVYEQYF.

The chain employs TRBV6-6 and TRBJ2-7, with 7 positions matching TRBD1. This CDR3 has 15 amino acids. Germline-derived CDR1 and CDR2 are MNHNY and SVGAGI (reference sequence). V lost 2 bases, J lost 6 bases, and 10 bases stayed unmatched. The CDR3 protein is CASSYPPTGVVEQYF. The CDR3 DNA reads as TGTGCCAGCAGTTACCCCCCCACAGGGGTAGTCGAGCAGTACTTC.

The chain carries TRBV5-1 and TRBJ2-7, with TRBD1 identical over 12 bases. V trimming: 0 bases; J trimming: 6 bases; junction bases outside the gene matches: 10. This CDR3 contains 17 residues. Germline V gene sequence: CDR1 SGHRS, CDR2 YFSETQ. This CDR3 is CASSLAFPGTGGSEQYF. Written as DNA, the CDR3 is TGCGCCAGCAGCTTGGCCTTCCCCGGGACAGGGGGCAGCGAGCAGTACTTC.

The rearrangement uses TRBV5-1 and TRBJ2-6; a possible D gene is TRBD2 (6 bases). Germline V gives CDR1 SGHRS, CDR2 YFSETQ. V was shortened by 4 bases and J by 1 base, with 9 bases between the two germline ends. The CDR3 extends over 15 amino acids. CDR3 sequence: CASSPAGSGANVLTF. DNA for the CDR3: TGCGCCAGCAGCCCGGCGGGGTCTGGGGCCAACGTCCTGACTTTC. The full variable domain, with the rest looked up from reference TRBV5-1 and TRBJ2-6, is KAGVTQTPRYLIKTRGQQVTLSCSPISGHRSVSWYQQTPGQGLQFLFEYFSETQRNKGNFPGRFSGRQFSNSRSEMNVSTLELGDSALYLCASSPAGSGANVLTFGAGSRLTVL.

V gene TRBV7-9 combines with J gene TRBJ1-4; 8 bases fit TRBD1. Trimming at V came to 2 bases and at J to 1 base, leaving 6 bases not matched to a gene. Germline values: CDR1 SEHNR, CDR2 FQNEAQ (reference sequence). This CDR3 is built from 17 residues. The CDR3 DNA is TGTGCCAGCAGCTTAAAGGACAGGGTGTTAACTAATGAAAAACTGTTTTTT. This encodes CASSLKDRVLTNEKLFF.